This T cell receptor beta chain was captured in a study of blood T cells in healthy people across ages. The second PCR ran about 6 to 11 cycles with a sample-barcoded 5' primer and J-beta primers. From the 5' RACE reads, TCRdb called clonotypes with MiXCR, one entry per CDR3 protein. The sample holds approximately 960,000 distinct CDR3 sequences, approximately 32% seen once. The CDR3 extends over 17 amino acids. Germline CDR1 reads SGHTA; CDR2 reads FQGNSA. J was trimmed by 2 bases and V by 3 bases; bases with no gene match: 9. These same records also appear under a second study, on T cells of mothers and their children.

Material for sequencing was blood. The chain recombines TRBV7-2 with TRBJ2-3, with 9 positions matching TRBD2. This receptor was taken from a woman aged 40 to 49 in good health. This chain's CDR3 is CASSFWSSGANTDTQYF. Written as DNA, the CDR3 is TGTGCCAGCAGCTTCTGGTCTAGCGGGGCCAACACAGATACGCAGTATTTT.